The rows below give T cell receptor beta chains drawn from one sample of a study of blood T cell repertoires in COVID-19. This table comes from immunoSEQ multiplex PCR, and its TCRdb copy is limited to in-frame clones, with some not included. The sample has around 80,000 clones; around 80% are singletons. Material for sequencing was peripheral blood. These receptors came from a man older than 75 with acute or convalescent COVID-19. The CDR3 runs from the conserved cysteine through the conserved F or W. A D gene is named only where the DNA matches it firmly. Expanded clones are given a class, and other clones once, few, many or no size at all.

j_gene | abundance | d_gene | v_gene | len | CDR3aa | CDR3nt
TRBJ1-2 | NA | NA | TRBV30 | 12 | CAWSRGVYGYTF | TGTGCCTGGAGTCGGGGGGTTTATGGCTACACCTTC
TRBJ2-7 | once | NA | TRBV27 | 14 | CASSTDRSSYEQYF | TGTGCCAGCAGTACCGACAGAAGCTCCTACGAGCAGTACTTC
TRBJ2-1 | NA | NA | TRBV9 | 15 | CASSDVPGSYNEQFF | TGTGCCAGCAGCGACGTTCCCGGCTCCTACAATGAGCAGTTCTTC
TRBJ1-4 | NA | TRBD1 | TRBV5-8 | 14 | CANGRGLANEKLFF | TGTGCCAACGGAAGGGGGCTGGCTAATGAAAAACTGTTTTTT
TRBJ2-1 | NA | NA | TRBV19 | 15 | CASSPTGGPYNEQFF | TGTGCCAGTAGTCCAACTGGGGGCCCCTACAATGAGCAGTTCTTC
TRBJ1-5 | NA | NA | TRBV18 | 13 | CASSLASNQPQHF | TGTGCCAGCTCCCTAGCGAGCAATCAGCCCCAGCATTTT
TRBJ2-1 | NA | NA | TRBV6-5 | 16 | CASSYSGTNAYNEQFF | TGTGCCAGCAGTTACTCGGGGACAAACGCTTACAATGAGCAGTTCTTC
TRBJ1-2 | NA | NA | TRBV30 | 16 | CAWSVTATGLNHGYTF | TGTGCCTGGAGTGTAACGGCAACAGGGCTTAACCATGGCTACACCTTC
TRBJ1-4 | NA | NA | TRBV2 | 15 | CARGRTGATNEKLFF | TGTGCCAGGGGCAGAACAGGAGCAACTAATGAAAAACTGTTTTTT
TRBJ1-6 | few | TRBD1 | TRBV6-5 | 14 | CASRDRGGNSPLHF | TGTGCCAGCCGGGACAGGGGGGGGAATTCACCCCTCCACTTT
TRBJ1-1 | NA | NA | TRBV10-1 | 15 | CASSERLGPNTEAFF | TGCGCCAGCAGTGAGCGGTTGGGCCCGAACACTGAAGCTTTCTTT
TRBJ2-1 | few | TRBD1 | TRBV6-6 | 14 | CASSIGQVGNEQFF | TGTGCCAGCAGTATCGGACAGGTGGGAAATGAGCAGTTCTTC
TRBJ2-5 | NA | NA | TRBV6-6 | 13 | CASSYLPEETQYF | TGTGCCAGCAGTTACTTGCCAGAAGAGACCCAGTACTTC
TRBJ2-7 | NA | NA | TRBV11-2 | 14 | CASSLEGSGNEQYF | TGTGCCAGCAGCTTAGAAGGGTCGGGGAACGAGCAGTACTTC
TRBJ1-5 | NA | NA | TRBV19 | 16 | CASSQGIYIGNQPQHF | TGTGCCAGTAGCCAGGGGATTTATATAGGCAATCAGCCCCAGCATTTT
TRBJ1-2 | NA | NA | TRBV5-4 | 12 | CASSLVEEGYTF | TGTGCCAGCAGCTTGGTAGAAGAGGGCTACACCTTC
TRBJ1-1 | NA | TRBD1 | TRBV27 | 13 | CASSPRQGHEAFF | TGTGCCAGCAGTCCAAGACAGGGGCATGAAGCTTTCTTT
TRBJ1-2 | NA | TRBD1 | TRBV3-1/TRBV3-2 | 13 | CASSPRGNYGYTF | TGTGCCAGCAGCCCCAGGGGGAACTATGGCTACACCTTC
TRBJ2-7 | NA | NA | TRBV5-1 | 12 | CASSLGGVEQYF | TGCGCCAGCAGCTTGGGCGGGGTCGAGCAGTACTTC
TRBJ2-1 | NA | TRBD2 | TRBV18 | 15 | CASSPGDGGDGEQFF | TGTGCCAGCTCACCGGGGGACGGGGGGGACGGTGAGCAGTTCTTC
TRBJ2-7 | NA | TRBD2 | TRBV7-9 | 15 | CASSTQAGGSYEQYF | TGTGCCAGCAGCACCCAAGCGGGGGGCTCCTACGAGCAGTACTTC
TRBJ2-5 | NA | NA | TRBV19 | 15 | CASSITGQRQETQYF | TGTGCCAGTAGTATAACGGGACAACGACAAGAGACCCAGTACTTC
TRBJ2-5 | NA | TRBD2 | TRBV28 | 17 | CASSPLGLAGGLETQYF | TGTGCCAGCAGCCCCCTCGGACTAGCGGGGGGGCTAGAGACCCAGTACTTC
TRBJ2-3 | NA | NA | TRBV19 | 17 | CASSIVGSGASTDTQYF | TGTGCCAGTAGTATAGTAGGTAGCGGAGCTAGCACAGATACGCAGTATTTT
TRBJ1-3 | once | TRBD1 | TRBV30 | 15 | CAWHRDRGLGNTIYF | TGTGCCTGGCATCGGGACAGGGGGCTTGGAAACACCATATATTTT
TRBJ1-6 | NA | NA | TRBV6-4 | 14 | CASSDQGFYSPLHF | TGTGCCAGCAGTGACCAGGGATTCTATTCACCCCTCCACTTT
TRBJ1-5 | NA | NA | TRBV5-6 | 15 | CASSLMGLGNQPQHF | TGTGCCAGCAGCTTGATGGGCCTCGGCAATCAGCCCCAGCATTTT
TRBJ2-7 | NA | TRBD2 | TRBV7-2 | 15 | CASSPRLAGGYEQYF | TGTGCCAGCAGCCCACGACTAGCGGGGGGCTACGAGCAGTACTTC
TRBJ2-7 | NA | NA | TRBV7-9 | 15 | CASSLDGLAPYEQYF | TGTGCCAGCAGCTTAGACGGATTAGCTCCCTACGAGCAGTACTTC
TRBJ2-7 | NA | TRBD2 | TRBV6-5 | 15 | CASSYSTSGSYEQYF | TGTGCCAGCAGTTACTCGACTAGCGGTTCCTACGAGCAGTACTTC
TRBJ2-1 | NA | TRBD1 | TRBV6-6 | 12 | CASTGTVNEQFF | TGTGCCAGCACCGGGACAGTGAATGAGCAGTTCTTC
TRBJ1-6 | NA | TRBD1 | TRBV5-1 | 16 | CASSLVGGTGGSPLHF | TGCGCCAGCAGCTTGGTCGGTGGGACAGGGGGTTCACCCCTCCACTTT
TRBJ1-6 | NA | TRBD1 | TRBV19 | 13 | CASGDRVNSPLHF | TGTGCCAGTGGGGACAGGGTAAATTCACCCCTCCACTTT
TRBJ1-2 | NA | NA | TRBV19 | 15 | CASSIPRGSNYGYTF | TGTGCCAGTAGTATACCCCGCGGGTCTAACTATGGCTACACCTTC
TRBJ1-2 | NA | NA | TRBV5-1 | 15 | CASSLVPQQFYGYTF | TGCGCCAGCAGCTTGGTACCCCAACAGTTCTATGGCTACACCTTC
TRBJ1-6 | NA | TRBD1 | TRBV19 | 15 | CASTKTGTGDSPLHF | TGTGCCAGTACTAAAACCGGGACAGGGGATTCACCCCTCCACTTT
TRBJ1-4 | NA | TRBD1 | TRBV19 | 16 | CASSLATGATNEKLFF | TGTGCCAGTAGTTTGGCGACAGGGGCAACTAATGAAAAACTGTTTTTT
TRBJ2-4 | NA | NA | TRBV21-1 | 17 | CASSKRGQGAAKNIQYF | TGTGCCAGCAGCAAACGGGGACAGGGGGCCGCCAAAAACATTCAGTACTTC
TRBJ1-5 | NA | NA | TRBV7-2 | 15 | CASSLGAGRTQPQHF | TGTGCCAGCAGCTTAGGCGCCGGGAGGACTCAGCCCCAGCATTTT
TRBJ1-4 | NA | NA | TRBV2 | 14 | CASQGDSTNEKLFF | TGTGCCAGCCAAGGGGATTCAACTAATGAAAAACTGTTTTTT
TRBJ2-1 | NA | NA | TRBV6-5 | 14 | CASSGGVSYNEQFF | TGTGCCAGCAGCGGCGGGGTGTCCTACAATGAGCAGTTCTTC
TRBJ1-2 | once | TRBD1 | TRBV30 | 16 | CAWSVFGGQGNYGYTF | TGTGCCTGGAGTGTATTCGGGGGACAGGGAAACTATGGCTACACCTTC
TRBJ2-7 | NA | TRBD2 | TRBV7-3 | 13 | CASSSTGGYEQYF | TGTGCCAGCAGCTCCACGGGGGGCTACGAGCAGTACTTC
TRBJ2-3 | few | TRBD2 | TRBV7-2 | 16 | CASSSSGGGITDTQYF | TGTGCCAGCAGCTCAAGCGGGGGGGGTATTACAGATACGCAGTATTTT
TRBJ1-3 | NA | NA | TRBV19 | 13 | CAGLGGFGNTIYF | TGTGCCGGTCTAGGGGGATTCGGAAACACCATATATTTT
TRBJ1-2 | NA | TRBD1 | TRBV7-2 | 13 | CASSLGQGGGYTF | TGTGCCAGCAGCTTGGGACAGGGGGGTGGCTACACCTTC
TRBJ1-3 | NA | NA | TRBV9 | 14 | CASGTQGSGNTIYF | TGTGCCAGCGGCACACAGGGCTCTGGAAACACCATATATTTT
TRBJ2-5 | NA | NA | TRBV6-5 | 14 | CASSYLSGQETQYF | TGTGCCAGCAGTTACCTCAGCGGGCAAGAGACCCAGTACTTC
TRBJ2-2 | NA | TRBD2 | TRBV7-3 | 18 | CASSSLGLAGANTGELFF | TGTGCCAGCAGCTCCCTTGGACTAGCGGGCGCGAACACCGGGGAGCTGTTTTTT
TRBJ1-1 | NA | NA | TRBV30 | 10 | CACNPAEAFF | TGTGCCTGCAACCCGGCTGAAGCTTTCTTT
TRBJ1-2 | NA | NA | TRBV6-5 | 15 | CASSYRGERNYGYTF | TGTGCCAGCAGTTACCGGGGGGAGAGAAACTATGGCTACACCTTC
TRBJ2-1 | NA | TRBD2 | TRBV5-1 | 16 | CASRLTSGNFYNEQFF | TGCGCCAGCAGACTTACTAGCGGTAACTTCTACAATGAGCAGTTCTTC
TRBJ2-3 | NA | TRBD2 | TRBV4-1 | 16 | CAKALGGGPFTDTQYF | TGCGCCAAGGCGCTTGGCGGGGGGCCTTTCACAGATACGCAGTATTTT
TRBJ1-1 | NA | NA | TRBV21-1 | 18 | CASSKVKGEVLMNTEAFF | TGTGCCAGCAGCAAAGTTAAAGGGGAGGTCCTCATGAACACTGAAGCTTTCTTT
TRBJ2-3 | NA | TRBD2 | TRBV10-2 | 15 | CASSAAGATPDTQYF | TGCGCCAGCAGTGCAGCGGGGGCCACCCCAGATACGCAGTATTTT
TRBJ2-7 | NA | NA | TRBV30 | 12 | CAWSVSAYEQYF | TGTGCCTGGAGTGTATCCGCCTACGAGCAGTACTTC
TRBJ2-2 | few | TRBD1 | TRBV11-2 | 15 | CASSLGQGPTGELFF | TGTGCCAGCAGCTTGGGACAGGGACCCACCGGGGAGCTGTTTTTT
TRBJ1-2 | NA | TRBD1 | TRBV12-3/TRBV12-4 | 13 | CASSLTGAGGYTF | TGTGCCAGCAGTTTGACAGGGGCGGGTGGCTACACCTTC
TRBJ1-2 | NA | TRBD1 | TRBV6-5 | 15 | CASSYSRDRGYGYTF | TGTGCCAGCAGTTACTCAAGGGACAGGGGTTATGGCTACACCTTC